This T cell receptor (beta chain) was recovered during a study of blood T cell repertoires in COVID-19. Germline CDR1 reads MNHEY; CDR2 reads SVGAGI. The CDR3 length is 13 residues. V was shortened by 6 bases and J by 6 bases, with 11 bases between the two germline ends. This clone has just one count. Generated by immunoSEQ multiplex PCR, the TCRdb table keeps only in-frame clones and is missing some. The sample yields 200,000 to 250,000 clones, 84% seen once. The rearrangement joins TRBV6-5 to TRBJ2-2; a weak D match, TRBD2 (5 bases). The source material was peripheral blood. The TCR sequence derives from an elderly woman with active or convalescent COVID-19. CDR3 loop: CASSRPRAGELFF. CDR3 DNA sequence: TGTGCCAGCAGCCGTCCGAGGGCCGGGGAGCTGTTTTTT.